Given below is one TCR beta chain in context. Its target is unknown. The data were obtained in a study of CXCR3-negative and CXCR3-positive naive CD8 T cells. Study-level information: The libraries together contributed 110 million to 150 million TRB reads, each supplying about 1.5 +/- 0.3 million.

Germline assignment: CDR1 MNHEY and CDR2 SMNVEV (reference sequence). This CDR3 spans 14 amino acids. Each TRB cDNA library was prepared by 5' RACE (with UMI labels). Following a re-call of the 5' RACE reads, TCRdb has one entry per CDR3 protein and lacks DNA. This table lists approximately 100,000 distinct CDR3 sequences. Naive CD8+ T cells showed CD45RO-CCR7+CD27+CD95-. General study points: Naive CXCR3-positive cells had TRB CDR3s more hydrophobic than those of CXCR3-negative naive cells. Much lower diversity was found in memory CD8+ cells, while both naive subsets had comparably high diversity. TCR interaction strength was inferred from TRB CDR3 physicochemistry, as CD5 matched across naive subsets.

This TCR was recovered from a human donor in good health. Some clones in this sample may be carry-over from other donors' samples. The source material was naive CXCR3+ CD8+ T cells from blood. Subset specified: CD45RO-CCR7+CD27+CD95- naive CD8+ T cells expressing CXCR3 (TNR3+). The V call is TRBV27, the J call TRBJ1-2; the TCRdb D gene call, TRBD1, has no DNA to confirm it. The CDR3 is CASRSGLGVYGYTF.